These 9 T cell receptor beta chains originate from one sample sequenced in a study of blood T cell repertoires in COVID-19. The table came from immunoSEQ multiplex PCR; TCRdb's copy has only in-frame clones and leaves some out. The table has approximately 85,000 clones, about 86% seen once. Sequencing input: peripheral blood. Receptor source: a woman of 80 years or more in a cohort sampled during active or convalescent COVID-19.

The chain combines TRBV5-6 with TRBJ1-3; D is uncertain. Between the trimmed V and J ends, which lost 1 base and 0 bases, there was a span of 8 bases. The CDR3 totals 15 residues. Germline V gene lookup returns CDR1 SGHDT and CDR2 YYEEEE. The CDR3 DNA reads as TGTGCCAGCAGCTTGAACAGCTACTCTGGAAACACCATATATTTT. It encodes CASSLNSYSGNTIYF.

The chain has TRBV4-1 and TRBJ2-1; a possible D gene is TRBD1 (7 bases). V was clipped by 2 bases and J by 3 bases, with 20 bases between them. This CDR3 has 18 amino acids. Germline V gene data show CDR1 as MGHRA and CDR2 as YSYEKL. The DNA for the CDR3 is TGCGCCAGCAGCCAACGAGACAGGGTTCAGCGGGTCTACAATGAGCAGTTCTTC. Translated: CASSQRDRVQRVYNEQFF.

The chain joins TRBV7-9 to TRBJ2-1; TRBD2 agrees at 14 bases. V dropped 3 bases and J dropped 5; count of bases not matched to a gene: 3. The CDR3 consists of 16 residues. Germline CDR1 reads SEHNR; CDR2 reads FQNEAQ (reference sequence). The CDR3 protein is CASSLSGLAGDNEQFF. CDR3 DNA sequence: TGTGCCAGCAGCTTGTCGGGACTAGCGGGAGACAATGAGCAGTTCTTC.

The J gene is TRBJ2-7, the V gene TRBV3-1 (or the pseudogene TRBV3-2); D unresolved. The V end was cut by 1 base, the J end by 5 bases, with 9 bases between. This CDR3 contains 13 residues. Germline CDR1 reads LGHDT; CDR2 reads YNNKEL (reference sequence). The DNA for the CDR3 is TGTGCCAGCAGCCAAGGACTGATCGACGAGCAGTACTTC. Its protein is CASSQGLIDEQYF.

The rearrangement uses TRBV9 and TRBJ2-2; 9 bases line up with TRBD2. CDR3 length: 16 amino acids. V dropped 2 bases and J dropped 2; count of bases not matched to a gene: 4. CDR1 and CDR2 (germline): SGDLS, YYNGEE. The CDR3 sequence is CASSVGSGGNTGELFF. The CDR3 bases are TGTGCCAGCAGCGTTGGTAGCGGGGGAAACACCGGGGAGCTGTTTTTT.

V is TRBV28 and J is TRBJ1-1; 12 positions agree with TRBD1. The junction had 1 base not matched to a gene; V was cut back by 6 bases and J by 5 bases. This CDR3 is 13 amino acids long. The germline V gene has CDR1 MDHEN and CDR2 SYDVKM. The CDR3 region is CASRGQGATEAFF. The DNA for the CDR3 is TGTGCCAGCAGGGGACAGGGGGCGACTGAAGCTTTCTTT.

The rearrangement links TRBV5-8 to TRBJ1-4; D remains ambiguous. V was clipped by 0 bases and J by 0 bases, with 6 bases between them. This CDR3 contains 15 residues. Germline loops: CDR1 SGHTS, CDR2 YDEGEE. DNA for the CDR3: TGTGCCAGCAGCTTGGGGCGGTCAACTAATGAAAAACTGTTTTTT. It encodes CASSLGRSTNEKLFF.

V gene TRBV10-3 combines with J gene TRBJ2-1; 14 nucleotides align to TRBD2. V gave up 6 bases and J gave up 6 bases; unmatched junction bases: 7. The germline CDR1 and CDR2 sequences are ENHRY and SYGVKD. CDR3 length equals 16 residues. CDR3 nucleotides: TGTGCCATCAGCCCGGGACTAGCGGGAGTGGGCAATGAGCAGTTCTTC. Amino acid sequence: CAISPGLAGVGNEQFF.

The chain is built from TRBV18 and TRBJ2-1, with 16 bases lining up with TRBD2. CDR3 size: 16 residues. The ends lost 3 bases at V and 9 bases at J; junction bases unmatched: 5. CDR1 and CDR2 from the germline V gene are KGHSH and LQKENI. CDR3 sequence: CASSPAGLAGGIEQFF. CDR3 DNA sequence: TGTGCCAGCTCACCCGCGGGACTAGCGGGAGGGATTGAGCAGTTCTTC.